Listed below are T cell receptor beta chains from one sample, sequenced in a study of blood T cell repertoires in COVID-19. The assay was immunoSEQ multiplex PCR, and TCRdb's table has in-frame clones only and misses some. In the table there are tens of thousands of clones, 77% of which are singletons. Sequencing was done on a sample of peripheral blood. These receptors all stem from a woman in her seventies with acute or convalescent COVID-19. The CDR3 runs from the conserved cysteine through the conserved F or W. D genes are given only for firm matches. Expanded clones get a size class; other rows say once, few or many, or leave the size out.

>-|TRBJ1-2|TRBD1|15|TRBV18
TGTGCCAGCTCTTACGGGACAGGACAAGTCTATGGCTACACCTTC
CASSYGTGQVYGYTF
>few|TRBJ1-4|TRBD1|15|TRBV28
TGTGCCAGCCAGTCTGGACAGGGGGCAGGGGAAAAACTGTTTTTT
CASQSGQGAGEKLFF
>-|TRBJ1-1|-|13|TRBV19
TGTGCCAGTAGCGGGATATCGGGCACTGAAGCTTTCTTT
CASSGISGTEAFF
>-|TRBJ1-2|TRBD1|14|TRBV6-2/TRBV6-3
TGTGCCAGCAGACCTGCCGGGACAGGGAGTGGCTACACCTTC
CASRPAGTGSGYTF
>few|TRBJ2-1|-|15|TRBV5-8
TGTGCCAGCAGCTTGGGGACAGCGTCCTACAATGAGCAGTTCTTC
CASSLGTASYNEQFF
>-|TRBJ2-7|-|14|TRBV28
TGTGCCAGCAGTCCCCACTATCCGGAGGGCCCTCCCAGCTTC
CASSPHYPEGPPSF
>once|TRBJ2-3|-|15|TRBV3-1/TRBV3-2
TGTGCCAGCAGCCAAGACAGCCAGGGGTACGATACGCAGTATTTT
CASSQDSQGYDTQYF
>-|TRBJ1-1|-|18|TRBV19
TGTGCCAGTAGTATTAACGACAGGATGAACATCGGATCCACTGAAGCTTTCTTT
CASSINDRMNIGSTEAFF
>-|TRBJ2-3|TRBD1|16|TRBV20-1
TGCAGTGCTAGTGCCTTCGGACAGGGATCTACAGATACGCAGTATTTT
CSASAFGQGSTDTQYF
>few|TRBJ1-1|TRBD1|17|TRBV29-1
TGCAGCGTTTTGACTCGGGGACAGCAACACGGCGGCACTGAAGCTTTCTTT
CSVLTRGQQHGGTEAFF
>-|TRBJ2-1|TRBD2|17|TRBV20-1
TGCAGTGCTAGTTCCATAGAGACTAGCGGGAGGTGGGTAGAGCAGTTCTTC
CSASSIETSGRWVEQFF
>-|TRBJ2-1|TRBD2|12|TRBV3-1/TRBV3-2
TGTGCCAGCACTCGGGGGGATGATGAGCAGTTCTTC
CASTRGDDEQFF
>-|TRBJ1-4|-|13|TRBV19
TGTGCCAGTAGTTCCGGGGGGAATGAAAAACTGTTTTTT
CASSSGGNEKLFF
>few|TRBJ1-5|-|18|TRBV3-1/TRBV3-2
TGTGCCAGCAGCCCTGGGCGGACAGCTGGTTATAGCAATCAGCCCCAGCATTTT
CASSPGRTAGYSNQPQHF
>-|TRBJ2-7|TRBD2|13|TRBV5-1
TGCGCCAGCGGGACTAGCGGGGGATACGAGCAGTACTTC
CASGTSGGYEQYF
>-|TRBJ1-2|TRBD1|13|TRBV7-9
TGTGCCAGCAGCGAGCGACAGGGGGCCGGCTACACCTTC
CASSERQGAGYTF
>-|TRBJ1-1|-|13|TRBV19
TGTGCCAGTAGTACACAGGGGAACACTGAAGCTTTCTTT
CASSTQGNTEAFF
>-|TRBJ2-3|TRBD2|15|TRBV5-1
TGCGCCAGCAGCTTCGGGCGGGGGGGCCCAGATACGCAGTATTTT
CASSFGRGGPDTQYF
>few|TRBJ2-1|TRBD2|14|TRBV3-1/TRBV3-2
TGTGCCAGCAGCCAAGTCTTAACGCGGGGGGAGCAGTTCTTC
CASSQVLTRGEQFF
>-|TRBJ1-1|TRBD1|17|TRBV2
TGTGCCAGCAGATTATTCTCCGGGACAGGAATGAACACTGAAGCTTTCTTT
CASRLFSGTGMNTEAFF
>once|TRBJ2-3|TRBD1|15|TRBV7-9
TGTGCCAGCAGCCCCGGGACAGTTGCACAGGGGACGCAGTATTTT
CASSPGTVAQGTQYF
>-|TRBJ1-1|TRBD1|12|TRBV12-3/TRBV12-4
TGTGCCAGCAGAAGGACAGGGGGGGAAGCTTTCTTT
CASRRTGGEAFF
>many|TRBJ1-1|-|20|TRBV18
TGTGCCAGCTCAATGGCCAGCACGGTGACCCGAAGCGACAGGAACACTGAAGCTTTCTTT
CASSMASTVTRSDRNTEAFF
>-|TRBJ1-6|TRBD1|15|TRBV5-5
TGTGCCAGCAGCGCAGGACAGGGAGGGAATTCACCCCTCCACTTT
CASSAGQGGNSPLHF
>-|TRBJ2-2|TRBD1|16|TRBV7-7
TGTGCTAGCAGCTTAGTCGGCAGGGGGATCACCGGGGAGCTGTTTTTT
CASSLVGRGITGELFF
>-|TRBJ2-6|TRBD1|16|TRBV5-4
TGTGCCAGCAGCAAGGGACAGGCATCTGGGGCCAACGTCCTGACTTTC
CASSKGQASGANVLTF
>-|TRBJ1-3|-|14|TRBV7-2
TGTGCCAGCAGCGTGGGGGCGCCTGGAAACACCATATATTTT
CASSVGAPGNTIYF
>few|TRBJ2-3|TRBD2|16|TRBV2
TGTGCCAGCAGTGAAAGAACGGGGGGGTACACAGATACGCAGTATTTT
CASSERTGGYTDTQYF
>-|TRBJ2-1|-|14|TRBV21-1
TGTGCCAGCAGCAAACCTACCGCGTACAATGAGCAGTTCTTC
CASSKPTAYNEQFF
>-|TRBJ1-2|-|12|TRBV27
TGTGCCATCAGAACAGGGACGGGAGGCTACACCTTC
CAIRTGTGGYTF
>-|TRBJ1-1|-|14|TRBV28
TGTGCCAGCAGTTTTCCCCAGAAGAACACTGAAGCTTTCTTT
CASSFPQKNTEAFF
>-|TRBJ1-2|TRBD1|15|TRBV6-5
TGTGCCAGCAGTTACGAGGGACAGGTGATGGATGGCTACACCTTC
CASSYEGQVMDGYTF
>-|TRBJ2-3|-|14|TRBV29-1
TGCAGCGTGCTACGCCGCGGGGGCGCAGATACGCAGTATTTT
CSVLRRGGADTQYF
>-|TRBJ2-2|TRBD1|14|TRBV2
TGTGCCAGCAAGGACAGGGGGAACACCGGGGAGCTGTTTTTT
CASKDRGNTGELFF
>-|TRBJ1-1|-|13|TRBV7-3
TGTGCCAGCAGCTTATGGGCAGGGGCAGAAGCTTTCTTT
CASSLWAGAEAFF
>-|TRBJ2-3|TRBD2|14|TRBV2
TGTGCCAGCAGCGGACTAGCCGGAGGAGATACGCAGTATTTT
CASSGLAGGDTQYF
>-|TRBJ2-7|TRBD1|14|TRBV30
TGTGCCTGGAGTGGGGCAGGGGGACCCTACGAGCAGTACTTC
CAWSGAGGPYEQYF
>few|TRBJ1-5|-|16|TRBV19
TGTGCCAGTAGTCTCAGGGGATTTGCAATCATCGAGCCCCAGCATTTT
CASSLRGFAIIEPQHF
>-|TRBJ2-2|TRBD1|16|TRBV5-6
TGTGCCAGCAGCCCCGACAGGGTTGGCGGCGCCGGGGAGCTGTTTTTT
CASSPDRVGGAGELFF
>-|TRBJ2-6|-|20|TRBV7-9
TGTGCCAGCAGCACCTCCATCCCCGGGCAGGGTCCCTTTGGGGCCAACGTCCTGACTTTC
CASSTSIPGQGPFGANVLTF
>many|TRBJ2-7|-|14|TRBV7-9
TGTGCCAGCAGCTTAGACTACAGGGCGTTCGAGCAGTACTTC
CASSLDYRAFEQYF
>-|TRBJ2-3|-|17|TRBV24-1
TGTGCCACCAGTGACCCAACGGCAGGGATTTTAACAGATACGCAGTATTTT
CATSDPTAGILTDTQYF
>-|TRBJ2-2|-|15|TRBV7-3
TGTGCCAGCAGCTTGGGACACTTTAACACCGGGGAGCTGTTTTTT
CASSLGHFNTGELFF
>-|TRBJ1-4|-|14|TRBV28
TGTGCCAGCACCTTTCCGGGGGGGTATGAAAAACTGTTTTTT
CASTFPGGYEKLFF
>-|TRBJ1-5|-|12|TRBV2
TGTGCCAGCACAGTTAGCAATCAGCCCCAGCATTTT
CASTVSNQPQHF
>-|TRBJ2-2|TRBD2|16|TRBV4-2
TGTGCCAGCAGTCCGTTGCGGGGGGGCTACACCGGGGAGCTGTTTTTT
CASSPLRGGYTGELFF
>-|TRBJ1-1|-|16|TRBV7-9
TGTGCCAGCAGCGCACGCCCGCTCAAGGGGGACACTGAAGCTTTCTTT
CASSARPLKGDTEAFF
>few|TRBJ1-5|-|16|TRBV4-1
TGCGCCAGCAGCCAAGAGGTCCTGGGCTTCCATGGGCCCCAGCATTTT
CASSQEVLGFHGPQHF
>few|TRBJ1-1|TRBD1|14|TRBV7-8
TGTGCCAGCAGCTTGGGGACAGGTGACACTGAAGCTTTCTTT
CASSLGTGDTEAFF
>-|TRBJ2-3|-|17|TRBV9
TGTGCCAGCAGCGTAGCCGGGGGATTATCTGGCACAGATACGCAGTATTTT
CASSVAGGLSGTDTQYF
>-|TRBJ2-7|-|15|TRBV19
TGTGCCAGTAGTATCTCGAAGGGGCCCCTTTACGAGCAGTACTTC
CASSISKGPLYEQYF
>-|TRBJ1-5|-|15|TRBV19
TGTGCCAGTAGTATTTCACAGTTGCTCACTCAGCCCCAGCATTTT
CASSISQLLTQPQHF
>-|TRBJ1-4|-|16|TRBV3-1/TRBV3-2
TGTGCCAGCAGCCAAGGTACAGGGTATGAGGGTGAAAAACTGTTTTTT
CASSQGTGYEGEKLFF